The 8 T cell receptor beta chains below all came from one sample that was sequenced in a study of vaccination and CD4 T cells after COVID-19. The assay that was used to sequence DNA from cultured CD4+ T cells was the Oncomine TCR Beta short-read assay. TCRdb itself ran the PCR reads through MiXCR, one entry per CDR3 protein. The data hold 25,000 to 30,000 distinct CDR3 sequences, with approximately 40% observed a single time. Sample time point: late sampling 161 to 241 days after vaccination in three convalescent patients. Sample treatment: approximately 9-day PBMC culture with coronavirus spike peptide pools or control peptides (ViraFEST assay). These receptors are not linked to any known antigen. The sequencing used CD4+ T cells from blood, cultured in vitro, collected about 7 months after SARS-CoV-2 vaccination. The receptors were sampled from a human donor who had recovered from COVID-19.

The chain recombines TRBV6-5 with TRBJ2-1; tentative D call: TRBD2 (6 bases). The CDR3 consists of 21 residues. Trimming took 3 bases from V and 0 from J, leaving 27 bases between them. Per germline, CDR1 MNHEY and CDR2 SVGAGI. The chain's CDR3 is CASSYPRGSGRARDSYNEQFF. CDR3 DNA: TGTGCCAGCAGTTATCCTCGGGGTAGCGGAAGGGCCCGAGACTCCTACAATGAGCAGTTCTTC.

This clonotype appeared a few times. CDR3 bases: TGTGCCAGCAGTACAGGGGGGGCAGATACGCAGTATTTT. Its protein is CASSTGGADTQYF. The chain links TRBV6-1 to TRBJ2-3; D might be TRBD1 (8 bases). The germline V gene has CDR1 MNHNS and CDR2 SASEGT. Deletions cut 5 bases from V and 4 bases from J, with 10 bases between. The CDR3 is made up of 13 amino acids.

This chain joins TRBV20-1 and TRBJ2-1; 9 bases map to TRBD2. V gave up 0 bases and J gave up 0 bases; unmatched junction bases: 6. CDR1 and CDR2 from the germline V gene are DFQATT and SNEGSKA (reference sequence). The CDR3 covers 17 residues. The CDR3 region has the DNA TGCAGTGCTAGAGACCTAGCGGGGAAGCTCTCCTACAATGAGCAGTTCTTC. As protein: CSARDLAGKLSYNEQFF.

This clonotype occurred once. The chain has TRBV28 and TRBJ2-7, with D unclear. Germline assignment: CDR1 MDHEN and CDR2 SYDVKM. The CDR3 consists of 14 residues. V lost 5 bases to trimming and J lost 2 bases, with 13 bases between them. The DNA of the CDR3 is TGTGCCAGCAGTCCCACGTTCGGAGCCTACGAGCAGTACTTC. It specifies CASSPTFGAYEQYF.

Here the CDR3 DNA reads TGTGCCAGCCGGGACAGCAGCACAGATACGCAGTATTTT. Its protein product is CASRDSSTDTQYF. This rearrangement joins TRBV6-1 to TRBJ2-3, with TRBD1 matching 7 bases. J gave up 0 bases and V 8 bases, and 2 bases lay outside the gene matches. Germline V CDR1 and CDR2: MNHNS, SASEGT. CDR3 size: 13 residues.

The rearrangement joins TRBV5-4 to TRBJ1-2; D not certain. This CDR3 comprises 13 residues. Trimming cost V 1 base and J 4 bases, with 8 bases left between them. The germline CDR1 and CDR2 sequences are SGHNT and YYREEE (reference sequence). In DNA form, the CDR3 reads TGTGCCAGCAGCTTGTGGGGTGCCTATGGCTACACCTTC. As protein: CASSLWGAYGYTF. Complete variable domain (other parts from reference TRBV5-4 and TRBJ1-2): ETGVTQSPTHLIKTRGQQVTLRCSSQSGHNTVSWYQQALGQGPQFIFQYYREEENGRGNFPPRFSGLQFPNYSSELNVNALELDDSALYLCASSLWGAYGYTFGSGTRLTVV.

This clonotype occurred a few times. The CDR3 DNA reads TGTGCCAGCAGGCCCTTAGCGGGAGGGCCAGATACGCAGTATTTT. It translates to CASRPLAGGPDTQYF. This chain uses TRBV7-6 with TRBJ2-3; 11 nucleotides agree with TRBD2. J lost 4 bases, V lost 6 bases, and 6 bases had no gene match. This CDR3 contains 15 residues. The V gene's germline CDR1 is SGHVS and CDR2 FNYEAQ.

In this sample, this clonotype is medium-sized. This chain joins TRBV15 and TRBJ2-2, with D perhaps TRBD1 (6 bases). V lost 8 bases, J lost 6 bases, and 16 bases lay in between. Per the germline V gene, CDR1 is LNHNV and CDR2 is YYDKDF (reference sequence). The CDR3 runs 14 residues. The CDR3 loop reads CATARDMSAGELFF. CDR3 bases: TGTGCCACCGCCCGGGACATGTCGGCCGGGGAGCTGTTTTTT.